These 21 T cell receptor beta chains were all obtained from the same sample, sequenced in a study of shared clonotypes between healthy human individuals. The naive CD8 population came from CD45RO-negative cells selected for CCR7, without terminally differentiated effector memory CD45RA+ cells. Using immunoSEQ multiplex PCR, the repertoire was profiled, and TCRdb retains in-frame clones only, with some absent. The table lists about 2,200,000 clones, 90% to 95% of them singletons. The sequenced material came from naive CD8+ T cells from PBMCs. Every receptor here comes from a man between 18 and 35 years old in good health. Some clones in this sample may be carry-over from other donors' samples.

V gene TRBV5-1 combines with J gene TRBJ1-5; TRBD1 is a possible D gene (5 bases). The V end was cut by 5 bases, the J end by 4 bases, with 25 bases between. This CDR3 region has 18 residues. The germline V gene encodes CDR1 SGHRS and CDR2 YFSETQ. The CDR3 region is CASSRGRGVAFSNQPQHF. In DNA, the CDR3 is TGCGCCAGCAGTCGGGGTAGGGGAGTTGCCTTTTCGAATCAGCCCCAGCATTTT.

This rearrangement joins TRBV5-4 to TRBJ2-5; 9 bases match TRBD2. V shed 1 base, J shed 5 bases, and the junction held 9 bases outside the gene matches. Looked up from germline, CDR1 is SGHNT and CDR2 is YYREEE (reference sequence). The CDR3 has 16 residues. This CDR3 is CASSLTVAGEWETQYF. The CDR3 bases are TGTGCCAGCAGCTTGACGGTAGCGGGAGAGTGGGAGACCCAGTACTTC.

The chain has TRBV9 and TRBJ2-3; D assignment may be TRBD1 or TRBD2 (5 bases each). CDR1 SGDLS and CDR2 YYNGEE come from the germline V gene. The CDR3 is 14 amino acids. Trimming removed 2 bases from V and 5 bases from J, with 12 bases in between. The chain's CDR3 is CASSVLGAKDTQYF. The CDR3 DNA sequence: TGTGCCAGCAGCGTCCTCGGGGCCAAAGATACGCAGTATTTT. The complete variable domain, with remaining parts taken from reference TRBV9 and TRBJ2-3, reads DSGVTQTPKHLITATGQRVTLRCSPRSGDLSVYWYQQSLDQGLQFLIQYYNGEERAKGNILERFSAQQFPDLHSELNLSSLELGDSALYFCASSVLGAKDTQYFGPGTRLTVL.

The chain joins TRBV6-4 to TRBJ2-2, with D perhaps TRBD2 (6 bases). Trimming stripped 5 bases from V and 7 bases from J, with 14 bases between. Germline assignment: CDR1 MRHNA and CDR2 SNTAGT. This CDR3 has 14 amino acids. The CDR3 protein is CASSRDNSGGELFF. The CDR3, as DNA: TGTGCCAGCAGTCGGGATAATAGCGGCGGGGAGCTGTTTTTT.

Here the CDR3 reads CASRQTSGRRNIQYF. In DNA, the CDR3 is TGTGCCAGCAGACAAACTAGCGGGAGGCGGAACATTCAGTACTTC. V and J are TRBV6-8 and TRBJ2-4; 12 bases are a match to TRBD2. V was clipped by 6 bases and J by 7 bases; unmatched bases: 7. Germline CDR1 is MNHGY and CDR2 is SAAAGT. This CDR3 region has 15 residues.

The rearrangement links TRBV7-9 to TRBJ2-7, with unresolved D. CDR3 length: 12 residues. V was pared by 0 bases and J by 5 bases, with 5 bases between. Per the germline V gene, CDR1 is SEHNR and CDR2 is FQNEAQ (reference sequence). The CDR3 nucleotides are TGTGCCAGCAGCTTAGCGCCAGACGAGCAGTACTTC. Translated: CASSLAPDEQYF.

The chain recombines TRBV5-4 with TRBJ2-5; D not certain. CDR1 is SGHNT, CDR2 YYREEE, per germline (reference sequence). This CDR3 spans 13 amino acids. V was clipped by 6 bases and J by 2 bases, with 11 bases between them. The CDR3, as DNA: TGTGCCAGCAAATCGGACGGACAAGAGACCCAGTACTTC. Amino acid sequence: CASKSDGQETQYF.

The V and J genes are TRBV6-6 and TRBJ2-2; 7 bases are shared with TRBD2. CDR1 MNHNY and CDR2 SVGAGI come from the germline V gene (reference sequence). CDR3 length equals 16 residues. V lost 0 bases, J lost 1 base, and 2 bases stayed unmatched. This CDR3 reads CASSYSTGGNTGELFF. The CDR3 bases are TGTGCCAGCAGTTACTCAACGGGAGGGAACACCGGGGAGCTGTTTTTT.

This sequence joins TRBV28 and TRBJ1-1; no firm D call. Per the germline V gene, CDR1 is MDHEN and CDR2 is SYDVKM. The V and J ends lost 2 bases and 1 base respectively, with 11 bases between them. This CDR3 has 15 amino acids. CDR3 region: CASSLRAAKNTEAFF. The DNA for the CDR3 is TGTGCCAGCAGTTTAAGGGCAGCGAAGAACACTGAAGCTTTCTTT.

The chain has TRBV27 and TRBJ2-7, with a weak D call TRBD1 (6 bases). The length of the CDR3 is 14 residues. Trimming removed 6 bases at V and 4 bases at J, with 16 bases between. Germline values: CDR1 MNHEY, CDR2 SMNVEV (reference sequence). The CDR3 reads CASSLRTDGYEQYF. In DNA, the CDR3 is TGTGCCAGCAGCCTAAGGACAGATGGGTACGAGCAGTACTTC.

The chain uses TRBV5-6 and TRBJ1-1; TRBD1 matches 9 bases. There are 11 residues in the CDR3. Germline assignment: CDR1 SGHDT and CDR2 YYEEEE. The V segment lost 3 bases and the J segment 11 bases; nucleotides outside the gene matches: 2. CDR3 coding DNA: TGTGCCAGCAGCTACAGGGGGCAGGCTTTCTTT. The encoded protein is CASSYRGQAFF. Combining the CDR3 with reference TRBV5-6 and TRBJ1-1 gives the whole variable domain DAGVTQSPTHLIKTRGQQVTLRCSPKSGHDTVSWYQQALGQGPQFIFQYYEEEERQRGNFPDRFSGHQFPNYSSELNVNALLLGDSALYLCASSYRGQAFFGQGTRLTVV.

The rearrangement joins TRBV25-1 to TRBJ1-2, with TRBD1 matching over 7 bases. Losses at the gene ends were 4 bases for V and 6 bases for J; bases not matched to a gene: 5. Germline CDR1 and CDR2: MGHDK and SYGVNS. This CDR3 has 13 amino acids. CDR3 nucleotides: TGTGCCAGCAGTGCACAGGGGTGGGATGGCTACACCTTC. As protein: CASSAQGWDGYTF.

The chain couples TRBV9 to TRBJ2-3, with TRBD1 matching 8 bases. Germline CDR1 SGDLS, CDR2 YYNGEE. V shed 1 base, J shed 1 base, and the junction held 5 bases outside the gene matches. This CDR3 is built from 16 residues. CDR3 sequence (DNA): TGTGCCAGCAGCGTACAGGGGGCCGAGGGCACAGATACGCAGTATTTT. It is translated as CASSVQGAEGTDTQYF.

The CDR3 DNA reads TGTGCCAGCAGCTTAGGGTCCAGGCCCTACGAGCAGTACTTC. It is translated as CASSLGSRPYEQYF. The chain carries TRBV7-9 and TRBJ2-7; no firm D call. Trimming took off 1 base at V and 2 bases at J, with 9 bases between the two ends. In germline, CDR1 is SEHNR, CDR2 FQNEAQ (reference sequence). The CDR3 runs 14 residues.

The genes are TRBV27 and TRBJ2-1; D perhaps matches TRBD1 (5 bases). V lost 0 bases to trimming and J lost 9 bases, with 15 bases between them. The CDR3 has 15 residues. CDR1 is MNHEY, CDR2 SMNVEV, per germline (reference sequence). CDR3 in amino acids: CASSLSYGLGAEQFF. The CDR3 DNA sequence: TGTGCCAGCAGTTTATCCTACGGGCTTGGGGCTGAGCAGTTCTTC.

Only one count was recorded for this clone. This specimen includes other DNA sequences encoding the same CDR3. This sequence joins TRBV20-1 and TRBJ1-2; D is uncertain. V was clipped by 1 base and J by 8 bases, with 8 bases between them. From germline, CDR1 is DFQATT and CDR2 SNEGSKA (reference sequence). CDR3 length: 11 amino acids. The CDR3 sequence: CSARGEGGYTF. As DNA, the CDR3 is TGCAGTGCTAGAGGAGAGGGCGGCTACACCTTC.

Comment on this clone: Other nucleotide sequences from this sample produce the same CDR3. This chain links TRBV28 with TRBJ1-5; maybe TRBD1 (5 bases). The V end lost 2 bases, the J end lost 3 bases, and 8 bases lay between the germline ends. The CDR3 has 14 amino acids. The germline CDR1 and CDR2 sequences are MDHEN and SYDVKM. The CDR3 DNA reads as TGTGCCAGCAGTTTAAGACAGAACAATCAGCCCCAGCATTTT. It encodes CASSLRQNNQPQHF.

The rearrangement uses TRBV7-2 and TRBJ2-2; D is undetermined. Germline-derived CDR1 and CDR2 are SGHTA and FQGNSA. CDR3 length: 15 amino acids. V was shortened by 10 bases and J by 0 bases, with 15 bases between the two germline ends. CDR3 sequence: CAKHPAGTNTGELFF. CDR3 coding DNA: TGTGCCAAGCACCCCGCAGGCACGAACACCGGGGAGCTGTTTTTT.

Here the CDR3 DNA reads TGTGCCAGCAGCGTGGGAGGGACAGGGAACTCTGGAAACACCATATATTTT. It translates to CASSVGGTGNSGNTIYF. The chain combines TRBV9 with TRBJ1-3; 9 bases line up with TRBD1. V trimming: 2 bases; J trimming: 0 bases; junction bases outside the gene matches: 6. In germline, CDR1 is SGDLS, CDR2 YYNGEE. The length of the CDR3 is 17 residues.

The rearrangement links TRBV7-8 to TRBJ2-7; 8 bases map to TRBD1. The CDR3 is 14 amino acids. The junction had 7 bases not matched to a gene; V was cut back by 7 bases and J by 2 bases. Germline CDR1 reads SGHVS; CDR2 reads FQNEAQ. The DNA of the CDR3 is TGTGCCAGCAACCGTGGGACAGGAGCCTACGAGCAGTACTTC. Encoded protein: CASNRGTGAYEQYF.

This chain links TRBV19 with TRBJ2-1, with a possible D match to TRBD1 (5 bases). The germline CDR1 and CDR2 sequences are LNHDA and SQIVND (reference sequence). The CDR3 covers 16 residues. Trimming took 1 base from V and 2 from J, leaving 12 bases between them. CDR3 region: CASSIGGGLAYNEQFF. In DNA form, the CDR3 reads TGTGCCAGTAGTATAGGGGGCGGCTTAGCCTACAATGAGCAGTTCTTC.